The subject of this entry is one T cell receptor beta chain. Its antigen is undetermined. These data come from a study of T cell responses to AZD1222 COVID-19 vaccine. General observations from the study: Spike-specific TCR breadth and depth went up after people got two AZD1222 doses. Donor demographics were predominantly white British with a female majority; clonal diversity may be underestimated.

Method: immunoSEQ multiplex PCR; TCRdb's copy keeps in-frame clones and lacks some. The sample holds approximately 130,000 clones; 70% to 90% are singletons and the top ten take roughly 5.2%. The clonotype comes from an adult who received the AZD1222 COVID-19 vaccine. This sample comprised peripheral blood, obtained 28 days after the second AZD1222 dose.

Here the CDR3 reads CASSWRLAGGHNEQFF. In DNA, the CDR3 is TGCGCCAGCAGCTGGAGACTAGCGGGAGGGCACAATGAGCAGTTCTTC. The chain carries TRBV5-1 and TRBJ2-1; the match to TRBD2 covers 14 bases. Germline V gene lookup returns CDR1 SGHRS and CDR2 YFSETQ. This CDR3 comprises 16 residues. Trimming took 3 bases from V and 5 from J; bases not matched to a gene: 4. The variable domain in full, with the rest retrieved from reference TRBV5-1 and TRBJ2-1, is KAGVTQTPRYLIKTRGQQVTLSCSPISGHRSVSWYQQTPGQGLQFLFEYFSETQRNKGNFPGRFSGRQFSNSRSEMNVSTLELGDSALYLCASSWRLAGGHNEQFFGPGTRLTVL.